This paragraph covers one T cell receptor beta chain sequence. These data originate in a study of blood T cell repertoires in COVID-19. Study in general: Researchers got acute and convalescent COVID-19 samples from the United States, Italy and Spain. The cDNA or gDNA used as material had been derived from T cells, B-cell-depleted T cells, or PBMCs.

As processed by the authors: Nucleated cell counts were estimated from reference gene primer amplification. The assay was immunoSEQ multiplex PCR, and TCRdb's table has in-frame clones only and misses some. V and J calls and clone size are as listed in that table; D and trimming were resolved from the DNA. The table shows around 250,000 clones, with roughly 83% occurring only once. The CDR3 spans 14 residues. Germline V gene sequence: CDR1 MNHNY, CDR2 SVGAGI (reference sequence). Trimming took 5 bases from V and 6 from J; bases not matched to a gene: 7. This receptor was obtained from an elderly man with acute or convalescent COVID-19. The sample taken for sequencing was peripheral blood. The genes are TRBV6-6 and TRBJ1-5, with 7 bases fitting TRBD1. DNA for the CDR3: TGTGCCAGCAGTGGACAGGCCTCACCTCAGCCCCAGCATTTT. Amino acids: CASSGQASPQPQHF.